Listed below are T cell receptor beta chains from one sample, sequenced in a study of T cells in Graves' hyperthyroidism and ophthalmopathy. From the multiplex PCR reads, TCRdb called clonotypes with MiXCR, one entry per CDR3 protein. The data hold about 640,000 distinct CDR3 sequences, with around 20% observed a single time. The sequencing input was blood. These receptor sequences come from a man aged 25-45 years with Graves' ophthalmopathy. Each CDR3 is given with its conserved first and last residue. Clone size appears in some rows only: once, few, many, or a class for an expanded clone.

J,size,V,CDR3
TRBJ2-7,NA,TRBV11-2,CASSLISGRLDEQYF
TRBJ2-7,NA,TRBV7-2,CASSQDLGGRAYEQYF
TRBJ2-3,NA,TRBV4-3,CASSEGLSFTDTQYF
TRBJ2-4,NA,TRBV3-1,CASSQNTRGVSSKNIQYF
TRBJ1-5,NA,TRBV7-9,CASSSGPNSNQPQHF
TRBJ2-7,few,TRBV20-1,CSARAVYEQYF
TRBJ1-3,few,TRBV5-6,CASSFSGGNTIYF
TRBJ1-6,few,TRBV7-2,CASSTQGSYNSPLHF
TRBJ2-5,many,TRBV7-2,CASSLRLAGVLETQYF
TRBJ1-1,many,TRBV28,CASSFTGENTEAFF
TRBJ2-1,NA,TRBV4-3,CASSHKAEINEQFF
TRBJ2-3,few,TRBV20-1,CSASHGTGTDTQYF